A selection of T cell receptor beta chains follows, all from one sample in a study of blood T cell repertoires in COVID-19. The repertoire was sequenced with immunoSEQ multiplex PCR; TCRdb's copy has only in-frame clones and lacks some. Among tens of thousands of clones listed, approximately 84% were seen once. What was sequenced was peripheral blood. These receptors all come from a woman aged 65 to 85 in a cohort sampled during active COVID-19. The CDR3 runs from the conserved cysteine through the conserved F or W. The D gene is left open where the match is weak. Not every row has a clone size; where given, it reads once, few, many or a size class.

d_gene: TRBD2
abundance: NA
v_gene: TRBV28
j_gene: TRBJ2-7
CDR3aa: CASSFTSGSGHEQYF
CDR3nt: TGTGCCAGCAGTTTCACTAGCGGGAGCGGCCACGAGCAGTACTTC

d_gene: NA
abundance: NA
v_gene: TRBV5-4
j_gene: TRBJ1-4
CDR3aa: CAMGANEKLFF
CDR3nt: TGTGCCATGGGAGCTAATGAAAAACTGTTTTTT

d_gene: TRBD2
abundance: NA
v_gene: TRBV6-5
j_gene: TRBJ2-7
CDR3aa: CASGEGGAYEQYF
CDR3nt: TGTGCCAGCGGGGAGGGTGGGGCCTACGAGCAGTACTTC

d_gene: TRBD2
abundance: NA
v_gene: TRBV11-2
j_gene: TRBJ2-1
CDR3aa: CASSLAGRGRYNEQFF
CDR3nt: TGTGCCAGCAGCTTAGCCGGGAGGGGTAGGTACAATGAGCAGTTCTTC

d_gene: TRBD1
abundance: NA
v_gene: TRBV27
j_gene: TRBJ1-1
CDR3aa: CASSSPSTGTNTEAFF
CDR3nt: TGTGCCAGCAGTTCGCCCTCGACAGGGACGAACACTGAAGCTTTCTTT

d_gene: TRBD1
abundance: NA
v_gene: TRBV28
j_gene: TRBJ2-7
CDR3aa: CASTNRGLPYEQYF
CDR3nt: TGTGCCAGCACCAACAGGGGGCTGCCCTACGAGCAGTACTTC

d_gene: TRBD2
abundance: NA
v_gene: TRBV20-1
j_gene: TRBJ2-5
CDR3aa: CSASGPTGGSKTQYF
CDR3nt: TGCAGTGCTAGTGGGCCCACGGGGGGGTCGAAGACCCAGTACTTC

d_gene: NA
abundance: NA
v_gene: TRBV30
j_gene: TRBJ1-6
CDR3aa: CAWTENSPLHF
CDR3nt: TGTGCCTGGACAGAAAATTCACCCCTCCACTTT

d_gene: NA
abundance: NA
v_gene: TRBV28
j_gene: TRBJ2-7
CDR3aa: CASSSPGRGPYEQYF
CDR3nt: TGTGCCAGCAGTTCCCCTGGTAGGGGCCCCTACGAGCAGTACTTC

d_gene: TRBD2
abundance: NA
v_gene: TRBV29-1
j_gene: TRBJ2-7
CDR3aa: CSVGEREGPYEQYF
CDR3nt: TGCAGCGTTGGTGAGCGGGAGGGCCCCTACGAGCAGTACTTC

d_gene: NA
abundance: NA
v_gene: TRBV6-5
j_gene: TRBJ2-5
CDR3aa: CASSPTRGSETQYF
CDR3nt: TGTGCCAGCAGCCCAACGCGGGGTTCGGAGACCCAGTACTTC

d_gene: TRBD2
abundance: NA
v_gene: TRBV7-8
j_gene: TRBJ2-7
CDR3aa: CASSSPPREGEQYF
CDR3nt: TGTGCCAGCAGCTCACCTCCCCGGGAGGGGGAGCAGTACTTC

d_gene: NA
abundance: NA
v_gene: TRBV27
j_gene: TRBJ2-1
CDR3aa: CAILSPSTETENNEQFF
CDR3nt: TGTGCCATCCTTTCCCCCTCAACTGAGACAGAAAACAATGAGCAGTTCTTC

d_gene: NA
abundance: NA
v_gene: TRBV18
j_gene: TRBJ2-3
CDR3aa: CASSPFDRADTQYF
CDR3nt: TGTGCCAGCTCACCCTTTGACAGAGCAGATACGCAGTATTTT

d_gene: TRBD2
abundance: NA
v_gene: TRBV19
j_gene: TRBJ2-3
CDR3aa: CASIGAGGADTQYF
CDR3nt: TGTGCCAGTATTGGTGCGGGAGGAGCAGATACGCAGTATTTT

d_gene: TRBD1
abundance: NA
v_gene: TRBV15
j_gene: TRBJ2-7
CDR3aa: CATSNNRGPYEQYF
CDR3nt: TGTGCCACCAGCAACAACAGGGGGCCCTACGAGCAGTACTTC

d_gene: TRBD2
abundance: NA
v_gene: TRBV7-6
j_gene: TRBJ2-1
CDR3aa: CASSLRTSEYTYNEQFF
CDR3nt: TGTGCCAGCAGCTTGAGGACTAGCGAGTATACCTACAATGAGCAGTTCTTC

d_gene: NA
abundance: NA
v_gene: TRBV18
j_gene: TRBJ1-1
CDR3aa: CASSPLGQNTEAFF
CDR3nt: TGTGCCAGCTCACCCCTCGGACAGAACACTGAAGCTTTCTTT

d_gene: NA
abundance: NA
v_gene: TRBV29-1
j_gene: TRBJ2-7
CDR3aa: CSVERLDGGEQYF
CDR3nt: TGCAGCGTTGAACGACTGGACGGCGGGGAGCAGTACTTC

d_gene: TRBD1
abundance: few
v_gene: TRBV4-1
j_gene: TRBJ2-7
CDR3aa: CASSQGTGRYEQYF
CDR3nt: TGCGCCAGCAGCCAGGGGACAGGGAGGTACGAGCAGTACTTC

d_gene: NA
abundance: NA
v_gene: TRBV12-3/TRBV12-4
j_gene: TRBJ2-7
CDR3aa: CASSGDLYEQYF
CDR3nt: TGTGCCAGCAGTGGGGACTTGTACGAGCAGTACTTC

d_gene: NA
abundance: few
v_gene: TRBV30
j_gene: TRBJ1-5
CDR3aa: CAWSVINGRQPQHF
CDR3nt: TGTGCCTGGAGTGTGATCAACGGCAGGCAGCCCCAGCATTTT

d_gene: NA
abundance: NA
v_gene: TRBV28
j_gene: TRBJ2-7
CDR3aa: CASSPGLGISGEQYF
CDR3nt: TGTGCCAGCAGTCCCGGACTGGGGATTTCGGGAGAGCAGTACTTC

d_gene: NA
abundance: NA
v_gene: TRBV19
j_gene: TRBJ2-6
CDR3aa: CASSIFEAGANVLTF
CDR3nt: TGTGCCAGTAGTATCTTCGAGGCCGGGGCCAACGTCCTGACTTTC

d_gene: NA
abundance: NA
v_gene: TRBV6-5
j_gene: TRBJ1-5
CDR3aa: CASSRHHDSNQPQHF
CDR3nt: TGTGCCAGCAGCCGACACCACGATAGCAATCAGCCCCAGCATTTT

d_gene: NA
abundance: NA
v_gene: TRBV6-4
j_gene: TRBJ2-5
CDR3aa: CASSGQPAETQYF
CDR3nt: TGTGCCAGCAGTGGACAGCCCGCGGAGACCCAGTACTTC

d_gene: NA
abundance: NA
v_gene: TRBV5-1
j_gene: TRBJ2-6
CDR3aa: CASSMAFGGTGANVLTF
CDR3nt: TGCGCCAGCAGCATGGCGTTTGGGGGCACTGGGGCCAACGTCCTGACTTTC

d_gene: TRBD2
abundance: NA
v_gene: TRBV9
j_gene: TRBJ2-5
CDR3aa: CASSVGPGLAGGRRQETQYF
CDR3nt: TGTGCCAGCAGCGTAGGTCCGGGACTAGCGGGAGGCCGACGGCAAGAGACCCAGTACTTC

d_gene: NA
abundance: NA
v_gene: TRBV30
j_gene: TRBJ1-5
CDR3aa: CAWSGRSGQPQHF
CDR3nt: TGTGCCTGGAGTGGGCGGTCAGGGCAGCCCCAGCATTTT

d_gene: TRBD1
abundance: NA
v_gene: TRBV3-1/TRBV3-2
j_gene: TRBJ1-5
CDR3aa: CASSQGQGVNQPQHF
CDR3nt: TGTGCCAGCAGCCAAGGACAGGGGGTGAATCAGCCCCAGCATTTT

d_gene: TRBD1
abundance: NA
v_gene: TRBV7-7
j_gene: TRBJ2-5
CDR3aa: CASSSGTGQETQYF
CDR3nt: TGTGCTAGCAGCTCCGGGACAGGGCAAGAGACCCAGTACTTC

d_gene: TRBD2
abundance: NA
v_gene: TRBV7-2
j_gene: TRBJ2-2
CDR3aa: CASSLEVAGGELFF
CDR3nt: TGTGCCAGCAGCTTAGAGGTAGCGGGAGGGGAGCTGTTTTTT

d_gene: TRBD2
abundance: NA
v_gene: TRBV6-6
j_gene: TRBJ2-1
CDR3aa: CASRPTSGVYNEQFF
CDR3nt: TGTGCCAGCAGACCTACTAGCGGGGTGTACAATGAGCAGTTCTTC

d_gene: TRBD2
abundance: NA
v_gene: TRBV3-1/TRBV3-2
j_gene: TRBJ2-7
CDR3aa: CASSQDAREVYEQYF
CDR3nt: TGTGCCAGCAGCCAAGATGCGCGGGAGGTCTACGAGCAGTACTTC

d_gene: NA
abundance: NA
v_gene: TRBV5-1
j_gene: TRBJ1-4
CDR3aa: CASSLADPGGNNEKLFF
CDR3nt: TGCGCCAGCAGCTTGGCCGATCCAGGAGGTAATAATGAAAAACTGTTTTTT

d_gene: NA
abundance: few
v_gene: TRBV5-4
j_gene: TRBJ2-1
CDR3aa: CASSLGGYEQFF
CDR3nt: TGTGCCAGCAGCTTGGGCGGATACGAGCAGTTCTTC

d_gene: NA
abundance: NA
v_gene: TRBV10-1
j_gene: TRBJ2-5
CDR3aa: CASSESGVGTQYF
CDR3nt: TGCGCCAGCAGTGAATCCGGGGTAGGGACCCAGTACTTC

d_gene: NA
abundance: NA
v_gene: TRBV5-1
j_gene: TRBJ1-1
CDR3aa: CASSSSQGLAEAFF
CDR3nt: TGCGCCAGCAGCAGCAGCCAGGGGCTGGCTGAAGCTTTCTTT

d_gene: NA
abundance: NA
v_gene: TRBV28
j_gene: TRBJ1-2
CDR3aa: CASSESGVYGYTF
CDR3nt: TGTGCCAGCAGCGAATCAGGGGTCTATGGCTACACCTTC

d_gene: NA
abundance: NA
v_gene: TRBV11-2
j_gene: TRBJ1-6
CDR3aa: CASSLESGNNSPLHF
CDR3nt: TGTGCCAGCAGCTTAGAGTCAGGGAATAATTCACCCCTCCACTTT

d_gene: TRBD1
abundance: NA
v_gene: TRBV11-2
j_gene: TRBJ1-4
CDR3aa: CASRRTGATNEKLFF
CDR3nt: TGTGCCAGCAGGCGGACAGGGGCAACTAATGAAAAACTGTTTTTT

d_gene: TRBD1
abundance: NA
v_gene: TRBV25-1
j_gene: TRBJ1-1
CDR3aa: CASRNWDSEAFF
CDR3nt: TGTGCCAGCCGCAACTGGGACAGCGAAGCTTTCTTT

d_gene: NA
abundance: NA
v_gene: TRBV11-2
j_gene: TRBJ2-3
CDR3aa: CASSLNTGTDTQYF
CDR3nt: TGTGCCAGCAGCTTAAATACAGGGACAGATACGCAGTATTTT

d_gene: TRBD1
abundance: NA
v_gene: TRBV24-1
j_gene: TRBJ1-5
CDR3aa: CATSDPGQGRDQPQHF
CDR3nt: TGTGCCACCAGTGACCCAGGACAGGGAAGAGATCAGCCCCAGCATTTT

d_gene: NA
abundance: NA
v_gene: TRBV19
j_gene: TRBJ1-3
CDR3aa: CASSISGISGNTIYF
CDR3nt: TGTGCCAGTAGTATCTCAGGGATCTCTGGAAACACCATATATTTT

d_gene: NA
abundance: NA
v_gene: TRBV4-3
j_gene: TRBJ1-1
CDR3aa: CASSPGDRPNTEAFF
CDR3nt: TGCGCCAGCAGCCCAGGGGACCGGCCCAACACTGAAGCTTTCTTT

d_gene: NA
abundance: NA
v_gene: TRBV6-5
j_gene: TRBJ1-1
CDR3aa: CASSYGQRDTEAFF
CDR3nt: TGTGCCAGCAGTTACGGGCAGAGGGACACTGAAGCTTTCTTT

d_gene: NA
abundance: NA
v_gene: TRBV18
j_gene: TRBJ2-1
CDR3aa: CASSPRTAFHNEQFF
CDR3nt: TGTGCCAGCTCACCAAGGACAGCATTCCACAATGAGCAGTTCTTC

d_gene: NA
abundance: NA
v_gene: TRBV6-5
j_gene: TRBJ2-3
CDR3aa: CASRPEGGSWYF
CDR3nt: TGTGCCAGCAGGCCGGAGGGGGGGTCGTGGTATTTT

d_gene: TRBD2
abundance: NA
v_gene: TRBV5-1
j_gene: TRBJ2-7
CDR3aa: CASSPASGSPEQYF
CDR3nt: TGCGCCAGCAGCCCCGCTAGCGGGAGTCCCGAGCAGTACTTC

d_gene: NA
abundance: NA
v_gene: TRBV11-2
j_gene: TRBJ2-7
CDR3aa: CASSLGQFYEQYF
CDR3nt: TGTGCCAGCAGCTTAGGACAGTTCTACGAGCAGTACTTC

d_gene: TRBD2
abundance: NA
v_gene: TRBV27
j_gene: TRBJ2-7
CDR3aa: CASSGGRARNEQYF
CDR3nt: TGTGCCAGCAGCGGGGGGAGGGCCCGGAACGAGCAGTACTTC

d_gene: TRBD2
abundance: NA
v_gene: TRBV28
j_gene: TRBJ2-4
CDR3aa: CASSLSFSGLDIQYF
CDR3nt: TGTGCCAGCAGTTTATCGTTTAGCGGGTTAGACATTCAGTACTTC

d_gene: TRBD1
abundance: NA
v_gene: TRBV7-2
j_gene: TRBJ2-3
CDR3aa: CASSSQGQGADTQYF
CDR3nt: TGTGCCAGCAGCTCTCAGGGACAGGGCGCAGATACGCAGTATTTT